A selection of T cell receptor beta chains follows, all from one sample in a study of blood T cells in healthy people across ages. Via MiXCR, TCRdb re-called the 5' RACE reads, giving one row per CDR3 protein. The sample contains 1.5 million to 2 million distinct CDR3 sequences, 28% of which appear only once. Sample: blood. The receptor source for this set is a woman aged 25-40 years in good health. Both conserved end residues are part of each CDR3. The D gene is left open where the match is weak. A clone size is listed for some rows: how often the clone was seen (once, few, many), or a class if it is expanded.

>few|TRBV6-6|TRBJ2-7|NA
CASSSQGGTTYNEQYF
TGTGCCAGCAGTTCCCAGGGGGGGACGACCTACAATGAGCAGTACTTC
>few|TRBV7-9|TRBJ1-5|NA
CSSSLDGQPQHF
TGTTCCAGCAGCTTAGATGGGCAGCCCCAGCATTTT
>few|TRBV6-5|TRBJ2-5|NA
CATSSLGSWETQYF
TGTGCCACCTCCTCACTAGGATCTTGGGAGACCCAGTACTTC
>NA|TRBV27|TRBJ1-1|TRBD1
CASSRWGQEAFF
TGTGCCAGCAGCAGGTGGGGACAGGAAGCTTTCTTT
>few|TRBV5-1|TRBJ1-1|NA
CARKTNRNTEAFF
TGCGCCCGAAAGACTAACAGGAACACTGAAGCTTTCTTT
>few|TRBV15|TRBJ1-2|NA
CATSRGDGGYTF
TGTGCCACCAGCAGAGGTGACGGGGGCTACACCTTC
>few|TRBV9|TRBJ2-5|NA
CASSDGVSQETQYF
TGTGCCAGCAGTGACGGCGTTTCCCAAGAGACCCAGTACTTC
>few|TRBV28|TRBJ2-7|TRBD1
CASVRDRGSGEQYF
TGTGCCAGCGTTCGGGACAGGGGTTCTGGCGAGCAGTACTTC
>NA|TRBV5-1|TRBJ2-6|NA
CASSLVGRTSGANVLTF
TGCGCCAGCAGCTTGGTAGGCAGAACCTCTGGGGCCAACGTCCTGACTTTC
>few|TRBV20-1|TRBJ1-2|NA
CSARNGGYTF
TGCAGTGCTAGAAATGGTGGCTACACCTTC
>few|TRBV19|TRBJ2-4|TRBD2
CASSISGRSGEGRKNIQYF
TGTGCCAGTAGTATAAGCGGGCGTTCGGGGGAGGGCCGGAAAAACATTCAGTACTTC
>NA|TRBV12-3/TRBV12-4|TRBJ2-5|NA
CASSLGRGQGKETQYF
TGTGCCAGCAGTTTGGGCCGGGGGCAGGGGAAAGAGACCCAGTACTTC
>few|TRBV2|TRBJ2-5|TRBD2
CASSPPGTSGAYNEQYF
TGTGCCAGCAGCCCACCCGGGACTAGCGGGGCCTACAATGAGCAGTACTTC
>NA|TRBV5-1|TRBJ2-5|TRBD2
CASSKAGGEETQYF
TGCGCCAGCAGCAAAGCGGGAGGGGAGGAGACCCAGTACTTC
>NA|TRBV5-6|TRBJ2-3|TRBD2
CASSFLLAGDLTDTQYF
TGTGCCAGCAGCTTCCTACTAGCGGGGGACCTCACAGATACGCAGTATTTT
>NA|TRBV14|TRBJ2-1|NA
CASSPLSAGRRTNEQFF
TGTGCCAGCAGCCCCCTAAGCGCGGGGAGGCGCACCAATGAGCAGTTCTTC
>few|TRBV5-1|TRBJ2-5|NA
CASTGVAGIPETQYF
TGCGCCAGCACCGGGGTGGCGGGGATACCAGAGACCCAGTACTTC
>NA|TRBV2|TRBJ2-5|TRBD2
CASRAGLALKTQYF
TGTGCCAGCAGGGCGGGACTAGCGTTGAAGACCCAGTACTTC
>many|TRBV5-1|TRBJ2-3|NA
CASSTAPGVDTQYF
TGCGCCAGCAGCACTGCACCAGGGGTGGATACGCAGTATTTT
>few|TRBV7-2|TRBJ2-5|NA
CASSLLGAVETQYF
TGTGCCAGCAGCTTATTGGGCGCGGTGGAGACCCAGTACTTC
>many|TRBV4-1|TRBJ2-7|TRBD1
CASSHGAYAGTGSYEQYF
TGCGCCAGCAGCCACGGCGCCTACGCCGGGACAGGCTCCTACGAGCAGTACTTC
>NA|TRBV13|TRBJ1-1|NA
CASSLGGIGTEAFF
TGTGCCAGCAGCTTAGGAGGCATTGGCACTGAAGCTTTCTTT
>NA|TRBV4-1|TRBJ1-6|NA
CASSQYYLVGELNSPLHF
TGCGCCAGCAGCCAATACTATCTAGTAGGGGAACTTAATTCACCCCTCCACTTT
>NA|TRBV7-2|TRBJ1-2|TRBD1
CASSPEGRGSGYTF
TGTGCCAGCAGCCCTGAGGGCAGGGGGTCAGGCTACACCTTC
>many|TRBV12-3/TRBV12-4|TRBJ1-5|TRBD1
CASRPGQGGNQPQHF
TGTGCCAGCAGGCCGGGACAGGGGGGCAATCAGCCCCAGCATTTT
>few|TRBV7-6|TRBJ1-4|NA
CASSLAANEKLFF
TGTGCCAGCAGCTTAGCGGCTAATGAAAAACTGTTTTTT
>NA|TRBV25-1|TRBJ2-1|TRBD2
CASRSGGGYNEQFF
TGTGCCAGCAGAAGCGGGGGGGGCTACAATGAGCAGTTCTTC
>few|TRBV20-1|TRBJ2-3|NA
CSAVPPVGGRTDTQYF
TGCAGTGCTGTACCTCCGGTGGGCGGGCGCACAGATACGCAGTATTTT
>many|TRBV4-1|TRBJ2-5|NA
CASSQDSRFGFQETQYF
TGCGCCAGCAGCCAAGATTCGAGATTTGGTTTCCAAGAGACTCAGTACTTC
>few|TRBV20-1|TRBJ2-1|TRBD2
CSARDPKASGIGEQFF
TGCAGTGCTAGAGATCCCAAGGCTAGCGGGATCGGTGAGCAGTTCTTC
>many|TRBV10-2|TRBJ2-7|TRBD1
CASRPGQGIYEQYF
TGTGCCAGCAGGCCGGGACAGGGGATCTACGAGCAGTACTTC
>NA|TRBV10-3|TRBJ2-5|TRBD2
CAISEWTSGQETQYF
TGTGCCATCAGTGAGTGGACTAGCGGCCAAGAGACCCAGTACTTC
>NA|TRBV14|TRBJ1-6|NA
CASSQGRPWNSPLHF
TGTGCCAGCAGCCAGGGGAGGCCTTGGAATTCACCCCTCCACTTT
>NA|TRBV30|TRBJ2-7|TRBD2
CAWNEGGTYEQYF
TGTGCCTGGAACGAGGGAGGGACCTACGAGCAGTACTTC
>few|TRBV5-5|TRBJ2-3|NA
CASSMDPQFTDTQYF
TGTGCCAGCAGCATGGACCCACAGTTCACAGATACGCAGTATTTT
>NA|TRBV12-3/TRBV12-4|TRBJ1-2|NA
CASQRGQKYGYTF
TGTGCCAGCCAACGGGGGCAGAAGTATGGCTACACCTTC
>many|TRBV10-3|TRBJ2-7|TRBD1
CAISEADRATYEQYF
TGTGCCATCAGTGAGGCGGACAGGGCGACCTACGAGCAGTACTTC
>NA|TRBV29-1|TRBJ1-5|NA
CSVSVSNQPQHF
TGCAGCGTTAGTGTAAGCAATCAGCCCCAGCATTTT
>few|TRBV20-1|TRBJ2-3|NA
CSARDGITQYF
TGCAGTGCTAGAGATGGGATTACGCAGTATTTT
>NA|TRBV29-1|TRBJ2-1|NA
CSVEDLEGSSYNGQFF
TGCAGCGTTGAAGATCTGGAGGGGAGCTCCTACAATGGGCAGTTCTTC
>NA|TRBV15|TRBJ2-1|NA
CATSATSGPEQFF
TGTGCCACCAGCGCGACATCGGGTCCTGAGCAGTTCTTC
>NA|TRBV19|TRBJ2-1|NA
CASRATVSNEQFF
TGTGCTAGCAGGGCGACGGTGAGCAATGAGCAGTTCTTC
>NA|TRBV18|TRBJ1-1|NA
CASSPRYDTEAFF
TGTGCCAGCTCACCACGGTATGATACTGAAGCTTTCTTT
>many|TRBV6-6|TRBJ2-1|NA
CASSTPGGGSYNEQFF
TGTGCCAGCAGTACCCCGGGGGGCGGCTCCTACAATGAGCAGTTCTTC
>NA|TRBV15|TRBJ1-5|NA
CATSSSTSNQPQHF
TGTGCCACCAGCAGCTCCACGAGCAATCAGCCCCAGCATTTT
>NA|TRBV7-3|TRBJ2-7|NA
CASSLTRGPQYEQYF
TGTGCCAGCAGCTTAACACGGGGGCCTCAGTACGAGCAGTACTTC
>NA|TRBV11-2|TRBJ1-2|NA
CASSLGPMYGYTF
TGTGCCAGCAGCTTGGGCCCAATGTATGGCTACACCTTC
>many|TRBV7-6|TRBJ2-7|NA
CASSLDTLEQYF
TGTGCCAGCAGCTTAGACACCTTGGAGCAGTACTTC
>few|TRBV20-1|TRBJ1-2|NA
CSARDSHPKPIDGYTF
TGCAGTGCTAGAGATAGTCATCCTAAGCCCATAGATGGCTACACCTTC
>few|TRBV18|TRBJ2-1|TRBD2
CASSPGTTRNNEQFF
TGTGCCAGCTCACCCGGGACTACAAGGAACAATGAGCAGTTCTTC
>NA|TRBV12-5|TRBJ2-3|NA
CASGRDRETDTQYF
TGTGCTAGTGGTCGTGATCGGGAGACAGATACGCAGTATTTT
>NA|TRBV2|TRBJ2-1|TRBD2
CASSVIAGGSYNEQFF
TGTGCCAGCAGTGTTATAGCGGGCGGCTCCTACAATGAGCAGTTCTTC
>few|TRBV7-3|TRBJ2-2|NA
CASSLTGPAGELFF
TGTGCCAGCAGCCTCACGGGACCTGCCGGGGAGCTGTTTTTT
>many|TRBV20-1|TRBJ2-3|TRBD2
CSAAIAGSADTQYF
TGCAGTGCTGCCATAGCGGGATCCGCAGATACGCAGTATTTT
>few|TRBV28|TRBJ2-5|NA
CASSSSDIMKTQYF
TGTGCCAGCAGTTCGAGCGACATCATGAAGACCCAGTACTTC
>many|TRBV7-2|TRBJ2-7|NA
CASSLASREGYEQYF
TGTGCCAGCAGCTTAGCTTCCAGGGAAGGGTACGAGCAGTACTTC
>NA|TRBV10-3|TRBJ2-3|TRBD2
CAISASGVDTQYF
TGTGCCATCAGTGCTAGCGGCGTAGATACGCAGTATTTT
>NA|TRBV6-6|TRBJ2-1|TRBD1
CASSLSGTGAAIEQFF
TGTGCCAGCAGTTTATCCGGGACAGGGGCGGCGATTGAGCAGTTCTTC
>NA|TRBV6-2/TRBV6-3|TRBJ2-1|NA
CASSSGGRQNEQFF
TGTGCCAGCAGTTCGGGGGGCCGTCAGAATGAGCAGTTCTTC
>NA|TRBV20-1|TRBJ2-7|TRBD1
CSATPGQGAYEQYF
TGCAGTGCTACTCCGGGACAGGGGGCCTACGAGCAGTACTTC